Presented here are 9 T cell receptor beta chains from one specimen sequenced in a study of cytomegalovirus exposure and HLA in healthy donors. Vbeta (60) and Jbeta (13) primers were used in the PCR. Using immunoSEQ multiplex PCR, the repertoire was profiled, and TCRdb retains in-frame clones only, with some absent. The sample has about 61,000 clones; roughly 90% are singletons. Sequenced input: PBMCs. The receptors were sampled from a man under 40 in good health and CMV-seropositive.

The chain carries TRBV5-4 and TRBJ1-1, with 8 positions matching TRBD1. V dropped 5 bases and J dropped 1; count of bases not matched to a gene: 4. The CDR3 covers 14 residues. Germline CDR1 and CDR2: SGHNT and YYREEE (reference sequence). The CDR3 DNA reads TGTGCCAGCAGACTCGGACAGGGGAACACTGAAGCTTTCTTT. Amino acids: CASRLGQGNTEAFF. Drawing the rest from reference TRBV5-4 and TRBJ1-1, the complete variable domain is ETGVTQSPTHLIKTRGQQVTLRCSSQSGHNTVSWYQQALGQGPQFIFQYYREEENGRGNFPPRFSGLQFPNYSSELNVNALELDDSALYLCASRLGQGNTEAFFGQGTRLTVV.

V usage is TRBV5-5 and J usage is TRBJ1-5; D is undetermined. The length of the CDR3 is 15 residues. Per germline, CDR1 SGHKS and CDR2 YYEKEE (reference sequence). Between the trimmed V and J ends, which lost 3 bases and 4 bases, there was a span of 14 bases. CDR3 nucleotides: TGTGCCAGCAGCTGGCAGGCCTCGAGTAATCAGCCCCAGCATTTT. Amino acids: CASSWQASSNQPQHF.

The rearrangement joins TRBV5-4 to TRBJ2-2; 7 bases fit TRBD1. The ends lost 3 bases at V and 4 bases at J; junction bases unmatched: 6. The CDR3 consists of 15 residues. The germline gives CDR1 SGHNT, CDR2 YYREEE (reference sequence). Here the CDR3 reads CASSSGQRITGELFF. DNA for the CDR3: TGTGCCAGCAGCTCGGGACAGAGAATCACCGGGGAGCTGTTTTTT.

The V gene is TRBV18, the J gene TRBJ2-7, with D perhaps TRBD2 (5 bases). This CDR3 spans 16 amino acids. Germline V gives CDR1 KGHSH, CDR2 LQKENI. With 2 bases removed from V and 0 bases from J, the gap between germline ends came to 14 bases. The CDR3 spells CASSPTGAEPSYEQYF. DNA of the CDR3: TGTGCCAGCTCACCAACCGGAGCGGAGCCCTCCTACGAGCAGTACTTC.

The chain recombines TRBV18 with TRBJ2-1, with no clear D. In germline, CDR1 is KGHSH, CDR2 LQKENI. The V and J ends lost 5 bases and 5 bases respectively, with 13 bases between them. The CDR3 totals 14 residues. CDR3 residues: CASSVSSRNNEQFF. The DNA for the CDR3 is TGTGCCAGCTCAGTCTCAAGCCGAAACAATGAGCAGTTCTTC. Supplemented by reference TRBV18 and TRBJ2-1, the full variable domain reads NAGVMQNPRHLVRRRGQEARLRCSPMKGHSHVYWYRQLPEEGLKFMVYLQKENIIDESGMPKERFSAEFPKEGPSILRIQQVVRGDSAAYFCASSVSSRNNEQFFGPGTRLTVL.

This clone was seen more than once but under ten times. The chain combines TRBV18 with TRBJ2-1; 10 nucleotides agree with TRBD2. Losses at the gene ends were 3 bases for V and 9 bases for J; bases not matched to a gene: 8. The germline V gene encodes CDR1 KGHSH and CDR2 LQKENI. The CDR3 sequence is 15 residues long. The CDR3 DNA is TGTGCCAGCTCACCTCTAGCGGGAGCTCCGGGTGAGCAGTTCTTC. Its translation: CASSPLAGAPGEQFF.

The V gene is TRBV7-8, the J gene TRBJ1-4; no reliable D call. The germline V gene has CDR1 SGHVS and CDR2 FQNEAQ. This CDR3 is built from 12 residues. Trimming took off 5 bases at V and 8 bases at J, with 9 bases between the two ends. The DNA for the CDR3 is TGTGCCAGCAGCCAGCCGGGGGAAAAACTGTTTTTT. This sequence encodes CASSQPGEKLFF.

The chain has TRBV5-1 and TRBJ1-6; D not certain. Germline V lookup: CDR1 SGHRS, CDR2 YFSETQ. The length of the CDR3 is 15 residues. Trimming pared 2 bases from V and 8 bases from J, leaving 14 bases between. The CDR3 sequence is CASSFSVGSDSPLHF. Written as DNA, the CDR3 is TGCGCCAGCAGCTTTAGCGTGGGTTCGGATTCACCCCTCCACTTT.

V usage is TRBV6-5 and J usage is TRBJ2-1, with D tentatively TRBD1 (6 bases). Germline CDR1 is MNHEY and CDR2 is SVGAGI. This CDR3 spans 15 amino acids. Trimming took 0 bases from V and 2 from J, leaving 8 bases between them. The DNA for the CDR3 is TGTGCCAGCAGTTACTCGGGGGCTACCTACAATGAGCAGTTCTTC. Translated: CASSYSGATYNEQFF.